This T cell receptor beta chain was obtained from a study of CD8 T cells in ankylosing spondylitis. Overall study findings and caveats: Matched ankylosing spondylitis synovial fluid reportedly contained a significantly enriched population of disease-linked clones.

The germline V and J ends were trimmed by 5 bases and 8 bases, with 16 bases remaining between them. The CDR3 runs to 14 residues. Looked up from germline, CDR1 is DFQATT and CDR2 is SNEGSKA (reference sequence). Library preparation for TCR beta used quantitative 5'-RACE with molecular barcodes. TCRdb re-derived calls from the 5' RACE reads in MiXCR, one entry per CDR3 protein. Altogether more than 300,000 distinct CDR3 sequences are present, approximately 10% being singletons, with the ten largest covering roughly 9.2%. In its sample, this clonotype was seen many times. Its specificity is not known. The sequencing sample was made of blood, either unsorted or a sorted T cell fraction (not recorded which). The receptor's source is a female donor with ankylosing spondylitis or in good health (not recorded which). The V and J genes are TRBV20-1 and TRBJ1-6, with D maybe TRBD1 (5 bases). The DNA of the CDR3 is TGCAGTGCTGAGGGACCGTATTTTGATTCACCCCTCCACTTT. Amino acid sequence: CSAEGPYFDSPLHF.